Listed here is a single T cell receptor beta chain. Its antigen is undetermined. These data are taken from a study of pediatric ulcerative colitis. The blood sample was taken during the colonoscopy visit. Sequenced by immunoSEQ multiplex PCR; TCRdb stores in-frame clones only, minus some. In the table there are tens of thousands of clones, around 86% of which are singletons. Germline assignment: CDR1 LGHNA and CDR2 YSLEER. The V and J ends lost 0 bases and 3 bases respectively, with 3 bases between them. The length of the CDR3 is 13 residues. General study points: A couple of rectal CDR3 clonotypes occurred in all ulcerative colitis patients. A couple of patients' blood samples yielded substantially fewer templates.

This sequence originates from a boy aged 5 to 17 who was a control in a study of pediatric ulcerative colitis. The material sequenced was blood. The chain couples TRBV4-3 to TRBJ1-5; no clear D gene. The CDR3 here is CASSQDTNQPQHF. CDR3 DNA: TGCGCCAGCAGCCAAGATACCAATCAGCCCCAGCATTTT.